This entry features one T cell receptor (beta chain) sequence. Its antigen is as yet unknown. The CDR3 spans 16 residues. Trimming removed 6 bases at V and 0 bases at J, with 17 bases between. Germline V gene sequence: CDR1 MNHNY, CDR2 SVGAGI (reference sequence). Method: immunoSEQ multiplex PCR; TCRdb's copy keeps in-frame clones and lacks some. Here the sample spans 11,000 to 15,000 clones, about 80% being singletons. Viral peptide pool expansion of antigen-specific CD4+ T cells preceded sequencing in the ViraFEST assay. Following a roughly ten-day culture, CD4+ T cells were purified. With about 9.8 ug/ml peptides and about 9.7 IU/ml IL-2, around 2.1 million PBMC per well were cultured. The data were obtained in a study of vaccination effects on CD4 cells after COVID-19.

The sequencing used CD4+ T cells from PBMCs cultured with HCoV-229E spike peptides, collected before COVID-19 vaccination. V gene TRBV6-6 combines with J gene TRBJ1-2; D call uncertain. The clonotype originates from a human donor who received a COVID-19 vaccine. This CDR3 reads CASRNERQPTNYGYTF. For the CDR3, the DNA is TGTGCCAGCAGAAATGAACGGCAGCCTACTAACTATGGCTACACCTTC.